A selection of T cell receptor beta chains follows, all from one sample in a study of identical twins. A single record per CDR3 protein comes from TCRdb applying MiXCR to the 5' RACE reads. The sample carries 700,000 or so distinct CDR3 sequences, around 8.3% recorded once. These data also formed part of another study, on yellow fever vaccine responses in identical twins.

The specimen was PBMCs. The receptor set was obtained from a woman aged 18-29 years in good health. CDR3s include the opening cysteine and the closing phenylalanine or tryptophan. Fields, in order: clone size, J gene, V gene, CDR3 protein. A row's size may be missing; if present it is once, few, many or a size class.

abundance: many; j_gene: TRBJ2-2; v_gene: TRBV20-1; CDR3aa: CSARDSPNTGELFF
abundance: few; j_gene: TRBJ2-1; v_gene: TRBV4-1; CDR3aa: CASSQGLAGEQFF
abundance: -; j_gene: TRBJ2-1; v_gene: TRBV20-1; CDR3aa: CSARDATSGNYNEQFF
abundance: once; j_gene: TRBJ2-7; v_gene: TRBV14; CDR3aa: CASSQDRVGQGAYEQYF
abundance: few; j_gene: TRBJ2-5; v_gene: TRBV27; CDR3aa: CASSTPLDQETQYF
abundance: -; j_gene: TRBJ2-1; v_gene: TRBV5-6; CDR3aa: CASSGWGETYNEQFF
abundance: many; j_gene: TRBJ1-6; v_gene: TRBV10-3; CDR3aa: CAISERPGQGVGPLHF
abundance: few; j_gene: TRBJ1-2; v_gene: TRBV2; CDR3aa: CASRGGTPNYGYTF
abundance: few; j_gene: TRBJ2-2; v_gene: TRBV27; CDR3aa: CASSLSGRGNTGELFF
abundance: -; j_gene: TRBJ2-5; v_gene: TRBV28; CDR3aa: CASSKTTGRETQYF
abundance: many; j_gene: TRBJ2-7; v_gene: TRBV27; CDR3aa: CASSLSRDYEQYF
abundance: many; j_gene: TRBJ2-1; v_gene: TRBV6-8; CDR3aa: CASRLGQVIYNEQFF
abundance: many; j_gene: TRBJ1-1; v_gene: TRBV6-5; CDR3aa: CASSYSAEDTEAFF
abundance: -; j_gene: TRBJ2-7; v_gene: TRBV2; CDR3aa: CASNTFYEQYF
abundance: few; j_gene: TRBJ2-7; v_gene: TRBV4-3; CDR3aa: CASSQDRTGGPYEQYF
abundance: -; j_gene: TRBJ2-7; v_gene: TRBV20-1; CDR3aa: CSARVVSSYEQYF
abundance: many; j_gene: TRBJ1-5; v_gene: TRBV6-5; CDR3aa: CASSSTGTGVYRQPQHF
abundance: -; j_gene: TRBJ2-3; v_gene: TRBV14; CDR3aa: CASSQGRDTQYF
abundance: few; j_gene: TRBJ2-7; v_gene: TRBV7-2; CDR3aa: CASRPGEGYEQYF
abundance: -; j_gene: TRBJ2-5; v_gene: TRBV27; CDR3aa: CASSLFFAQETQYF
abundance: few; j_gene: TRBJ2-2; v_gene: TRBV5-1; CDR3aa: CASSRISGTSGRANTGELFF
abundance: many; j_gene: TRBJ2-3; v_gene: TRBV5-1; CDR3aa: CASSMGDPTDTQYF
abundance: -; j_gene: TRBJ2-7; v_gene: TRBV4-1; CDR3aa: CASSQGGTSYEQYF
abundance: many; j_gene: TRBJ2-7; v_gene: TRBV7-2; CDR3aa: CASSPQGGYEQYF
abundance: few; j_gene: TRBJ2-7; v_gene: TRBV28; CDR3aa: CASTERGGTVYEQYF
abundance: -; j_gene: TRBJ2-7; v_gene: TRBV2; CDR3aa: CASSDQGTVYEQYF
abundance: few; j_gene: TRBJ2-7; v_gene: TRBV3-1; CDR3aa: CASSSLFSLDLYEQYF
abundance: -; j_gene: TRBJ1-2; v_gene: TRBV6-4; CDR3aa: CASSANSQYGYTF
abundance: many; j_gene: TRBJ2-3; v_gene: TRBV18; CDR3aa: CASSPGTGGTDTQYF
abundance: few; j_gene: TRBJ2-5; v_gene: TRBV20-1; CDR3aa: CSALTGTQETQYF
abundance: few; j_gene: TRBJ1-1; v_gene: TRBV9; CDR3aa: CASSVGDLNTEAFF
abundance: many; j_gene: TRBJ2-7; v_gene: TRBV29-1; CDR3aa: CSALADRGVYEQYF
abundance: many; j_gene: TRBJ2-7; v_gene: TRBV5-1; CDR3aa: CASSLYRAKGGEQYF
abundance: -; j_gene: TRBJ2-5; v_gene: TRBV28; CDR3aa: CASSLGVTASQETQYF
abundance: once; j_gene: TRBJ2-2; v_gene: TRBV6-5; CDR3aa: CASSYWKGNTGELFF
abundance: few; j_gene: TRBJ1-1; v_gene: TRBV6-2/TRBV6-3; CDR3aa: CASSYPRGQVAEAFF
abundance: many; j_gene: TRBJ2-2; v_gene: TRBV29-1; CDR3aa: CSVTAGVNTGELFF
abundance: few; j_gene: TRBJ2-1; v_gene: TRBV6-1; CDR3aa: CASRPAAGSFNEQFF
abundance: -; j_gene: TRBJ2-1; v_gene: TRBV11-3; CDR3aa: CASSKDGLEQFF
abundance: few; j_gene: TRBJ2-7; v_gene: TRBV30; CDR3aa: CAWGHEQGYEQYF
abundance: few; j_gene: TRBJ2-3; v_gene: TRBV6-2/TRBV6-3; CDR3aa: CASSYGTSAGDTQYF
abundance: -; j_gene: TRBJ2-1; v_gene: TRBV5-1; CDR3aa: CASSLVGGPVSEQFF
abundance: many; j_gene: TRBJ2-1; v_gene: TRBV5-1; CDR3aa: CASTVGLRSYNEQFF
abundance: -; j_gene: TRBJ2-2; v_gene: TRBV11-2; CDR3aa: CASSLGNRGVGVHTGELFF
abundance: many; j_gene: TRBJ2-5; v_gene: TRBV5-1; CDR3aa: CASSLSGGVETQYF
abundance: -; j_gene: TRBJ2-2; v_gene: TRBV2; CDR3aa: CASSTGTSGTGGELFF
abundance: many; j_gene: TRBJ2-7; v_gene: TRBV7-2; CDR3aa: CASSLFPDSYEQYF
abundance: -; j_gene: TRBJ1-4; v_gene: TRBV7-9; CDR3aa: CASSLGGQEGKLFF
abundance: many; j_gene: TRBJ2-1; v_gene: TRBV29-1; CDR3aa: CSVEVVNEQFF
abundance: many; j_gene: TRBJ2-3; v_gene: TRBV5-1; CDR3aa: CASSLGRTQYF
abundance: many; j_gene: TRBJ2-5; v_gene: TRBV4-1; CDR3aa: CASSQESLGLVRETQYF
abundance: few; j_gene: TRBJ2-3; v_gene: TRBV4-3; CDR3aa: CASSLGLAGAPLADTQYF
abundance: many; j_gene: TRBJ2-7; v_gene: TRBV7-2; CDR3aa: CASSLVGQDYEQYF
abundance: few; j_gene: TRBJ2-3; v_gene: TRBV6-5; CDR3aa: CASSYGGGGLDTQYF
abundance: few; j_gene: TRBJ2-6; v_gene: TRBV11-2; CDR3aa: CASSGRQGRGSGANVLTF
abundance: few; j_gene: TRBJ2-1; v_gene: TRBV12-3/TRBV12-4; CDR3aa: CASSRQQGLDEQFF
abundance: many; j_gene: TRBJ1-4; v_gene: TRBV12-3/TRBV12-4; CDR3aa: CASSYEGATNEKLFF
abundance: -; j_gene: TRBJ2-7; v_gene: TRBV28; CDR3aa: CASVTGGTYYEQYF
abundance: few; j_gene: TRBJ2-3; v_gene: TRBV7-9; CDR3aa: CASSLPSGTGGTDTQYF
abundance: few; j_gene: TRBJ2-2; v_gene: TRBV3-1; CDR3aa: CASSQGRCTGELFF